These 20 T cell receptor beta chains were sequenced from one sample in a study of T cell repertoires in cytomegalovirus infection. These TCRs are of unknown antigen specificity. TCRdb redid the calling of the reads with MiXCR, one entry per CDR3 protein. The table lists about 500,000 distinct CDR3 sequences, 33% of them singletons. The sample in question was cultured PBMCs, obtained from culture after CMV antigen stimulation. Receptors were obtained from a human donor in good health (CMV status not recorded). Some clones in this sample may be carry-over from other donors' samples.

This chain uses TRBV24-1 with TRBJ2-1, with TRBD1 as a possible D gene (5 bases). V was trimmed by 9 bases and J by 0 bases, leaving 11 bases between them. The CDR3 has 14 amino acids. Looked up from germline, CDR1 is KGHDR and CDR2 is SFDVKD. CDR3 sequence (DNA): TGTGCCACCTCGGACACCAGCTCCTACAATGAGCAGTTCTTC. This translates into CATSDTSSYNEQFF.

CDR3 amino acids: CASRYSGGMNTEAFF. As DNA, the CDR3 is TGTGCCAGCAGGTACTCAGGGGGAATGAACACTGAAGCTTTCTTT. This chain links TRBV3-1 with TRBJ1-1; 7 positions agree with TRBD1. Germline V gives CDR1 LGHDT, CDR2 YNNKEL (reference sequence). This CDR3 has 15 residues. Unmatched junction bases numbered 7, after V lost 6 bases and J lost 0 bases. The whole variable domain, remainder taken from reference TRBV3-1 and TRBJ1-1, is DTAVSQTPKYLVTQMGNDKSIKCEQNLGHDTMYWYKQDSKKFLKIMFSYNNKELIINETVPNRFSPKSPDKAHLNLHINSLELGDSAVYFCASRYSGGMNTEAFFGQGTRLTVV.

This clonotype was observed a handful of times. The rearrangement uses TRBV6-2 or TRBV6-3 and TRBJ2-7; D perhaps matches TRBD1 (6 bases). Germline loops: CDR1 MNHEY, CDR2 SVGEGT. V was shortened by 2 bases and J by 0 bases, with 11 bases between the two germline ends. The CDR3 runs 15 residues. The CDR3 DNA reads TGTGCCAGCAGTTACGGACAGTGGGACTCCTACGAGCAGTACGTC. This translates into CASSYGQWDSYEQYV.

The rearrangement links TRBV11-3 to TRBJ2-5; 8 nucleotides match TRBD2. The CDR3 contains 18 residues. The germline CDR1 and CDR2 sequences are SGHNT and YENEEA. V was clipped by 5 bases and J by 1 base; unmatched bases: 15. The CDR3 loop is CASSARGRVAGSQETQYF. DNA of the CDR3: TGTGCCAGCAGCGCAAGAGGAAGGGTAGCGGGATCCCAAGAGACCCAGTACTTC. The entire variable domain, with the rest obtained from reference TRBV11-3 and TRBJ2-5, is as follows: EAGVVQSPRYKIIEKKQPVAFWCNPISGHNTLYWYLQNLGQGPELLIRYENEEAVDDSQLPKDRFSAERLKGVDSTLKIQPAELGDSAVYLCASSARGRVAGSQETQYFGPGTRLLVL.

As to this clonotype: The junction differs from germline at one of its ends, possibly a read error. The chain links TRBV7-7 to TRBJ2-3; TRBD2 is a possible D gene (5 bases). Germline CDR1 is SSHAT and CDR2 is FNYEAQ (reference sequence). The CDR3 spans 15 residues. This chain's CDR3 is CASSLGRRGEDTQYF. The CDR3 coding sequence is TGTGCTAGCAGCTTAGGGAGACGGGGTGAAGATACGCAGTATTTT.

This clonotype has ten or more counts. The rearrangement links TRBV7-2 to TRBJ2-3; tentative D call: TRBD1 (6 bases). The germline V gene has CDR1 SGHTA and CDR2 FQGNSA. The length of the CDR3 is 17 residues. The V end lost 5 bases, the J end lost 0 bases, and 18 bases lay between the germline ends. The CDR3 here is CASSRSDRSPSTDTQYF. CDR3 coding DNA: TGTGCCAGCAGCCGTAGCGACAGGTCGCCTAGCACAGATACGCAGTATTTT.

This clonotype was observed a few times. The gene calls are TRBV24-1 and TRBJ2-1; 7 bases line up with TRBD2. V lost 0 bases to trimming and J lost 0 bases; unmatched junction nucleotides: 1. The germline V gene encodes CDR1 KGHDR and CDR2 SFDVKD. The CDR3 extends over 16 amino acids. The CDR3 is CATSDLGGSSYNEQFF. Here the CDR3 DNA reads TGTGCCACCAGTGATTTGGGCGGGAGCTCCTACAATGAGCAGTTCTTC.

The V and J genes are TRBV28 and TRBJ1-5, with 8 bases that match TRBD1. Germline values: CDR1 MDHEN, CDR2 SYDVKM. V was clipped by 3 bases and J by 0 bases; unmatched bases: 7. The CDR3 loop spans 17 amino acids. The CDR3 DNA reads as TGTGCCAGCAGTTTTACCAACAGGGGGGCTAGCAATCAGCCCCAGCATTTT. Translation: CASSFTNRGASNQPQHF.

The chain combines TRBV11-3 with TRBJ1-1, with TRBD1 identical over 7 bases. The CDR3 runs to 15 residues. Germline trimming cut 2 bases from V and 6 bases from J; bases unmatched to any gene: 9. The germline V gene has CDR1 SGHNT and CDR2 YENEEA. The CDR3 region is CASSLTGTVGAEAFF. The CDR3 DNA is TGTGCCAGCAGCTTAACCGGGACAGTGGGCGCTGAAGCTTTCTTT.

The rearrangement links TRBV18 to TRBJ2-5; either TRBD1 or TRBD2 may fit D (5 bases each). CDR1 and CDR2 from the germline V gene are KGHSH and LQKENI. Trimming pared 2 bases from V and 1 base from J, leaving 14 bases between. This CDR3 has 16 residues. CDR3 bases: TGTGCCAGCTCACCAATATTCGGGGCAACCCAAGAGACCCAGTACTTC. Translated: CASSPIFGATQETQYF.

This clonotype has a handful of counts. The V and J genes are TRBV14 and TRBJ2-2; 14 bases are a match to TRBD2. This CDR3 comprises 19 residues. Trimming cost V 3 bases and J 7 bases; bases outside gene matches: 13. In germline, CDR1 is SGHDN, CDR2 FVKESK. The CDR3 loop is CASSHPVPGLAGAGGELFF. The CDR3 DNA reads TGTGCCAGCAGCCACCCCGTTCCGGGACTAGCGGGAGCGGGCGGGGAGCTGTTTTTT.

The gene calls are TRBV4-1 and TRBJ2-1, with 9 nucleotides matching TRBD2. CDR1 is MGHRA and CDR2 is YSYEKL in the germline V gene. The CDR3 sequence is 16 residues long. V lost 0 bases to trimming and J lost 4 bases; unmatched junction nucleotides: 4. This CDR3 reads CASSQDLGLAYNEQFF. For the CDR3, the DNA is TGCGCCAGCAGCCAAGATTTAGGACTAGCGTACAATGAGCAGTTCTTC.

V is TRBV11-3 and J is TRBJ2-1, with D unresolved. V was pared by 5 bases and J by 3 bases, with 14 bases between. The CDR3 has 15 amino acids. CDR1 is SGHNT and CDR2 is YENEEA in the germline V gene. CDR3 sequence reads: CASSRTNDLYNEQFF. For the CDR3, the DNA is TGTGCCAGCAGCCGGACCAATGACCTCTACAATGAGCAGTTCTTC.

This clonotype came up a few times. This chain uses TRBV10-3 with TRBJ1-4, with D unclear. The CDR3 length is 16 residues. Trimming removed 0 bases at V and 6 bases at J, with 14 bases between. Germline V CDR1 and CDR2: ENHRY, SYGVKD. For the CDR3, the DNA is TGTGCCATCAGTGAGTCGGAGTCAGAGCTACATGAAAAACTGTTTTTT. Translated: CAISESESELHEKLFF.

This clonotype was recorded a few times. V gene TRBV7-2 combines with J gene TRBJ2-1, with D possibly matching TRBD2 (6 bases). The CDR3 spans 15 residues. Deletions cut 3 bases from V and 7 bases from J, with 16 bases between. Germline-derived CDR1 and CDR2 are SGHTA and FQGNSA. Here the CDR3 reads CASSLSLEGRNEQFF. Here the CDR3 DNA reads TGTGCCAGCAGCTTGTCGCTGGAGGGCCGGAATGAGCAGTTCTTC. The full variable domain, rest sourced from reference TRBV7-2 and TRBJ2-1, is GAGVSQSPSNKVTEKGKDVELRCDPISGHTALYWYRQSLGQGLEFLIYFQGNSAPDKSGLPSDRFSAERTGGSVSTLTIQRTQQEDSAVYLCASSLSLEGRNEQFFGPGTRLTVL.

V gene TRBV7-2 combines with J gene TRBJ2-1; no firm D call. The ends were cut back, 1 base at V and 6 bases at J, with 22 bases in the middle. The CDR3 sequence is 18 residues long. The germline V gene encodes CDR1 SGHTA and CDR2 FQGNSA. The CDR3 coding sequence is TGTGCCAGCAGCTTAGAGTGGCGGCTATCTTTTACTTTCAATGAGCAGTTCTTC. It translates to CASSLEWRLSFTFNEQFF.

The V call is TRBV27, the J call TRBJ2-1; no reliable D call. Trimming left V 0 bases short and J 6 bases short, with 15 bases between. Germline V gives CDR1 MNHEY, CDR2 SMNVEV (reference sequence). The CDR3 is 16 amino acids. CDR3 sequence (DNA): TGTGCCAGCAGTTTATCCGCAGCGCGGTTAGGCAATGAGCAGTTCTTC. This sequence encodes CASSLSAARLGNEQFF.

About this clonotype itself: An end of the junction differs from the germline gene, which may be a read error. The chain couples TRBV28 to TRBJ2-5, with TRBD2 matching 14 bases. The CDR3 spans 15 residues. In germline, CDR1 is MDHEN, CDR2 SYDVKM. CDR3 sequence reads: CASSSYGLAGGLEDF. CDR3 sequence (DNA): TGTGCCAGCAGTTCCTACGGACTAGCGGGAGGCCTCGAGGACTTC.

The V and J genes are TRBV7-2 and TRBJ2-7, with TRBD2 identical over 10 bases. Germline CDR1 SGHTA, CDR2 FQGNSA. This CDR3 spans 16 amino acids. V trimming: 1 base; J trimming: 5 bases; junction bases outside the gene matches: 8. CDR3 sequence reads: CASSLVPSGRVDEQYF. The DNA of the CDR3 is TGTGCCAGCAGCTTAGTTCCCAGCGGGAGGGTCGACGAGCAGTACTTC. Based on the CDR3 plus reference TRBV7-2 and TRBJ2-7, the full variable domain is GAGVSQSPSNKVTEKGKDVELRCDPISGHTALYWYRQSLGQGLEFLIYFQGNSAPDKSGLPSDRFSAERTGGSVSTLTIQRTQQEDSAVYLCASSLVPSGRVDEQYFGPGTRLTVT.

The table lists this clonotype with a few counts. The chain uses TRBV7-2 and TRBJ1-2, with a weak D call TRBD1 (5 bases). The CDR3 covers 15 residues. Germline V gives CDR1 SGHTA, CDR2 FQGNSA. Trimming cost V 4 bases and J 2 bases, with 14 bases left between them. CDR3 sequence (DNA): TGTGCCAGCAGCTCCCACCCACAGGCAAACTATGGCTACACCTTC. Translated: CASSSHPQANYGYTF.